The rows below give T cell receptor beta chains drawn from one sample of a study of identical twins. TCRdb reanalysed the 5' RACE reads using MiXCR and keeps one entry per CDR3 protein. The table shows more than 350,000 distinct CDR3 sequences, with around 9% occurring only once. Sequencing was performed on naive T cells sorted from blood. The receptors here all came from a woman aged 50 to 60 in good health. Both conserved end residues are part of each CDR3. A D gene is named only where the DNA matches it firmly. The size of a clone is reported for some rows only, either as once, few or many, or as a class for expanded clones.

d_gene	abundance	v_gene	j_gene	CDR3nt	CDR3aa
-	few	TRBV20-1	TRBJ2-5	TGCAGTGGATTAGCGAACCAAGAGACCCAGTACTTC	CSGLANQETQYF
-	-	TRBV15	TRBJ2-5	TGTGCCACCAGCAGACACCAAACCGGGACTGGGGTGGAGACCCAGTACTTC	CATSRHQTGTGVETQYF
-	-	TRBV6-6	TRBJ2-3	TGTGCCAGCAGCCGAAAACGACAGGACACAGATACGCAGTATTTT	CASSRKRQDTDTQYF
-	-	TRBV4-2	TRBJ2-1	TGTGCCAGCAGCCAAGAAGGCTGGGGGATAGCAGAGGATGAGCAGTTCTTC	CASSQEGWGIAEDEQFF
TRBD1	-	TRBV7-8	TRBJ2-5	TGTGCCAGCAGCTCGGACAGGGACAACCAAGAGACCCAGTACTTC	CASSSDRDNQETQYF
TRBD2	few	TRBV10-3	TRBJ2-5	TGTGCCATCAGTGAGACCGGACTAGCGGGAGGGAAAGAGACCCAGTACTTC	CAISETGLAGGKETQYF
TRBD1	few	TRBV4-1	TRBJ1-5	TGCGCCAGCAGCCAAGACCAGACAGGGGGCACTCAGCCCCAGCATTTT	CASSQDQTGGTQPQHF
TRBD1	few	TRBV20-1	TRBJ2-7	TGCAGTGCTAGAGATTTGCGACAGGGGAATCGCGAGCAGTACTTC	CSARDLRQGNREQYF
TRBD2	few	TRBV12-3/TRBV12-4	TRBJ2-1	TGTGCCAGCAGTATTGCCGGGACTAGCTACAATGAGCAGTTCTTC	CASSIAGTSYNEQFF
-	few	TRBV5-5	TRBJ2-2	TGTGCCAGCAGCCGGGAAGTCCTCTACGGGGAGCTGTTTTTT	CASSREVLYGELFF
-	-	TRBV9	TRBJ1-4	TGTGCCAGCAGCGTAGCTTTCCAGAGACAGGAGGCTAATGAAAAACTGTTTTTT	CASSVAFQRQEANEKLFF
TRBD2	many	TRBV12-3/TRBV12-4	TRBJ2-5	TGTGCCAGCAGGCCGACTAGCGGGCCTATCGACTTC	CASRPTSGPIDF
-	many	TRBV10-3	TRBJ2-1	TGTTCCATCAGTGAGTCCAGCTCCGTAAACAATGAGCAGTTCTTC	CSISESSSVNNEQFF
-	-	TRBV20-1	TRBJ1-5	TGCAGTGCTAGAGACCTCTTGGAGGGTCGAAGCAATCAGCCCCAGCATTTT	CSARDLLEGRSNQPQHF
TRBD2	-	TRBV6-6	TRBJ2-1	TGTGCCAGCAGTTACTCGGTAGCGGGAGGGCGGGGGAATGAGCAGTTCTTC	CASSYSVAGGRGNEQFF
TRBD2	-	TRBV28	TRBJ2-3	TGTGCCAGCAGCCTAGGGCTAGCGGGAGTGGAAGATACGCAGTATTTT	CASSLGLAGVEDTQYF
-	few	TRBV20-1	TRBJ2-1	TGCAGTGCCCGGACTGCCAGCTCCTACAATGAGCAGTTCTTC	CSARTASSYNEQFF
-	-	TRBV19	TRBJ1-2	TGTGCCAGTAAAGAGGTGGGGGCCCCAGGGGGCTACACCTTC	CASKEVGAPGGYTF
-	many	TRBV29-1	TRBJ2-3	TGCAGCGTGGAACAGGGCACAGATACGCAGTATTTT	CSVEQGTDTQYF
-	-	TRBV12-3/TRBV12-4	TRBJ1-4	TGTGCCAGCAGGCGGACAGATACTAATGAAAAACTGTTTTTT	CASRRTDTNEKLFF
-	many	TRBV6-5	TRBJ2-7	TGTGCCAGCAGTTATCTCCGGGGCGGAGACTACGAGCAGTACTTC	CASSYLRGGDYEQYF
-	few	TRBV7-9	TRBJ1-1	TGTGCCAGCAGCTTAAATTCGATTTCTGAAGCTTTCTTT	CASSLNSISEAFF
-	-	TRBV20-1	TRBJ2-7	TGCAGTGCTAGGGGTGGTCGGATGTACTTC	CSARGGRMYF
-	few	TRBV24-1	TRBJ2-5	TGTGCCACCAGTGACCTCCCGTTAGGGGCGGGGACCCAGTACTTC	CATSDLPLGAGTQYF
-	-	TRBV19	TRBJ2-1	TGTGCCAGTAGGAACGACCACGAGCAGTTCTTC	CASRNDHEQFF
-	many	TRBV10-3	TRBJ2-3	TGTGCCACCCGGGACCCTGGAACTAGCACAGATACGCAGTATTTT	CATRDPGTSTDTQYF
TRBD2	many	TRBV5-5	TRBJ2-1	TGTGCCAGCAGCCTTACCGGGACTAGCGGGAGTTGGGAGCAGTTCTTC	CASSLTGTSGSWEQFF
TRBD1	few	TRBV12-3/TRBV12-4	TRBJ2-2	TGTGCCAGCAGCCCCGGGACAGACACCGGGGAGCTGTTTTTT	CASSPGTDTGELFF